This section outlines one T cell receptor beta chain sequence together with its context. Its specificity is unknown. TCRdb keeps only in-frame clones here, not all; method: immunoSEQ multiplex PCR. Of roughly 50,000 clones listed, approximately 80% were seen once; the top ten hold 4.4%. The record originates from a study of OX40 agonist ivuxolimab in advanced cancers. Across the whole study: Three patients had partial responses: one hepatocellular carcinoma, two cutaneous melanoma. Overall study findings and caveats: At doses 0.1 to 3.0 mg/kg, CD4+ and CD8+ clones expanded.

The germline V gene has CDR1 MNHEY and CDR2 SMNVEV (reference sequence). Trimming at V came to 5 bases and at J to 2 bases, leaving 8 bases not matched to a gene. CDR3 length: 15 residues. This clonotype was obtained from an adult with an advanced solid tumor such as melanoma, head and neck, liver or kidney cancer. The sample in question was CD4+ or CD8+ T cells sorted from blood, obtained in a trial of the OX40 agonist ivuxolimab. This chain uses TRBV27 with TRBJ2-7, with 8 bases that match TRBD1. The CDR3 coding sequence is TGTGCCAGCAGTCTAGACAGGGGACGGACCTACGAGCAGTACTTC. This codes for CASSLDRGRTYEQYF.